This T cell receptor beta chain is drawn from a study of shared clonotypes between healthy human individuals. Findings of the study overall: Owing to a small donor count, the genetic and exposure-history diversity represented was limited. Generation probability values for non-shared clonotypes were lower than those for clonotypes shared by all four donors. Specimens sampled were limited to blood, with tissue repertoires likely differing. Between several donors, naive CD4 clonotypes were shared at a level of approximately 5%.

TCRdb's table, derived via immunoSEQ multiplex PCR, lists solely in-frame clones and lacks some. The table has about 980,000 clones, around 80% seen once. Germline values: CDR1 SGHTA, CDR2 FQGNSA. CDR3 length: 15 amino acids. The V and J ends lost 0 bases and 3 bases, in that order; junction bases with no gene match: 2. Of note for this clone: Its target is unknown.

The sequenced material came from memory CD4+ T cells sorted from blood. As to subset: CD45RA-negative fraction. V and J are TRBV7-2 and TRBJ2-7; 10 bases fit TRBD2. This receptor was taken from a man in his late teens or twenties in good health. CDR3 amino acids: CASSLASSGGYEQYF. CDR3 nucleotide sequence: TGTGCCAGCAGCTTAGCCTCTAGCGGGGGCTACGAGCAGTACTTC. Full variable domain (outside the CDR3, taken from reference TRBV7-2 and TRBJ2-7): GAGVSQSPSNKVTEKGKDVELRCDPISGHTALYWYRQSLGQGLEFLIYFQGNSAPDKSGLPSDRFSAERTGGSVSTLTIQRTQQEDSAVYLCASSLASSGGYEQYFGPGTRLTVT.